This T cell receptor beta chain was recorded in a study of a mutant IDH1 vaccine in newly diagnosed glioma. Study-wide background: Vaccination started 4-6 weeks after radiotherapy alone, or with temozolomide cycles.

Study-level results: Pseudoprogression appears to have had no connection to changes in top peripheral T cell clonotypes.

V was clipped by 8 bases and J by 4 bases, with 14 bases between them. This CDR3 is built from 14 residues. Germline V gene lookup returns CDR1 MNHEY and CDR2 SMNVEV (reference sequence). Using immunoSEQ multiplex PCR, the repertoire was profiled, and TCRdb retains in-frame clones only, with some absent. The sample consists of about 56,000 clones, roughly 76% of them appearing once. As for this clone: Its target is not known.

As to time point: week 47, end of study. The vaccine gave 300 ug of a 20-mer mutant IDH1 peptide subcutaneously per dose. At weeks 1, 3, 5, 7, 11, 15, 19 and 23, patients received a vaccination, eight in all. Each tumor in the donors was a new WHO grade 3 or 4 astrocytoma, IDH1-mutant and ATRX-lost. Source: PBMCs, taken from a glioma patient whose treatment included an IDH1 peptide vaccine. This receptor was identified in a man aged 50 to 60 with glioma. The rearrangement uses TRBV27 and TRBJ2-2; tentatively, D is TRBD1 or TRBD2 (5 bases each). The CDR3 region is CASLQRGRTGELFF. The CDR3 DNA reads as TGTGCCAGCCTACAGAGGGGACGCACCGGGGAGCTGTTTTTT.